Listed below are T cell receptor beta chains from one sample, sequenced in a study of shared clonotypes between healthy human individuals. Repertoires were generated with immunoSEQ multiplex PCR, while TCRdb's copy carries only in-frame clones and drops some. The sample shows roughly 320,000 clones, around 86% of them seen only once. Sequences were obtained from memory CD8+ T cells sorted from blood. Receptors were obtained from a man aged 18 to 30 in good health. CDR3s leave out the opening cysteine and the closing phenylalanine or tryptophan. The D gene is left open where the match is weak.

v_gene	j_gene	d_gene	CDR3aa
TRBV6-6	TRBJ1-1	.	ASSYTGYSTEAF
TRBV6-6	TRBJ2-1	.	ASSYTGSDEQF
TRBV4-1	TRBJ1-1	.	ASSQEGGILVNTEAF
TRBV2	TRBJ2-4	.	ASRTEFLAKNIQY
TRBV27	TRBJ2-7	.	ASSLGRGFVYEQY
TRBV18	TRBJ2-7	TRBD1	ASSSLYRAGGKQY
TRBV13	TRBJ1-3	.	ASSLMAANTIY
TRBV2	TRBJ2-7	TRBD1	ASTGDRGTGEQY
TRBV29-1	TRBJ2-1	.	SVGDNEQF
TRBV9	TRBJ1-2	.	ASSVAIDYGYT
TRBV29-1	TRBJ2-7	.	SVLGPYEQY
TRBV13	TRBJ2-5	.	ASSRDRTGGETQY
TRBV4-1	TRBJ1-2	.	ASSQAGTAGGYT
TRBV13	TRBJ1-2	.	ASSWEGGYT
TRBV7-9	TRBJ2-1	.	ASSSPGRDNEQF
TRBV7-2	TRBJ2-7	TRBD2	ASSLGLANQMGQY
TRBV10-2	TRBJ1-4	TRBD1	ASGATGISANEKLF
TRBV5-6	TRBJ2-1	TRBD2	ASRYTSETNNEQF
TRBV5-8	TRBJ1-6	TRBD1	ASDNRDRGSIYNSPLH
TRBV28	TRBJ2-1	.	ASSFGLGSYNEQF
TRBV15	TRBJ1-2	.	ATSRPRGDTNYGYT
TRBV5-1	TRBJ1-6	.	ASSLRAGNGLPLH
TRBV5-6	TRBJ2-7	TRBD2	ASSSSSGAQYEQY
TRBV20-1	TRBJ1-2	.	SAPGYGYT